The text below deals with one T cell receptor (beta chain). This clonotype was detected only a few times. Which antigen it targets is not known. Base-call qualities are not available, and no considerably larger clone is one nucleotide away. This record comes from a study of T-cell reconstitution after alpha-beta-depleted transplantation in children listed by TCRdb under 2016. About the study as a whole: The study quantitatively tracked T-cell immune reconstitution after TCRalphabeta/CD19-depleted allogeneic hematopoietic cell transplantation in children using TCR repertoire profiling. General conclusions and limits of the study: Over the following months the frequencies of hyperexpanded clones went down, and after one year T-cell counts and TCRbeta diversity were mostly credited to newly produced T cells. Apparently early alphabetaT-cell count recovery about two months after transplant reportedly relied on only several hundred rapidly expanded clones derived from non-depleted graft cells. The high TCRbeta diversity at day 60 in some patients was ascribed to recipient T cells and intrathymic progenitors that had survived conditioning.

V and J are trimmed by 6 bases and 3 bases, and the gene matches miss 10 bases of the junction. Including cysteine and phenylalanine, the CDR3 has 17 amino acids. Kept here is only the CDR3 DNA, which spans 51 bases and is read in frame from base 1. In light of the paper, this sample's treatment or condition label describes: allogeneic hematopoietic cell transplantation with graft depleted of TCRalphabeta T cells and CD19 B cells. The children who served as transplant recipients had been given grafts of TCRalphabeta/CD19-depleted allogeneic hematopoietic cells. Receptors were amplified or captured by PCR. Sequencer: Illumina HiSeq 2500. TCR libraries were prepared with molecular barcoding, using unique molecular identifiers to normalize TCRbeta repertoire quantification. Clones were called with MiXCR by TCRdb after fastp trimmed the public reads at Q25, and only in-frame beta chains were retained. Entries that share a CDR3 protein sequence are merged under the most common genes and DNA. Across this sample there are about 510,000 distinct CDR3 sequences, with about 10% seen only once. In total, the top ten clones hold 14% of the sample.

The source is a female patient aged 2 to 10 who had a stem cell transplant for aplastic anemia, so the T cells may come from the graft donor. The rearranged segments are TRBV12-3 or TRBV12-4 and TRBJ2-1; 11 bases in the middle match TRBD2. Source: PBMCs, mostly from graft donor cells, taken 180 days after TCRalphabeta/CD19-depleted stem cell transplant. The nucleotides are TGTGCCAGCAGCCAACTTAGCGGGAGGGTTTACTACAATGAGCAGTTCTTC. Translated, this gives CASSQLSGRVYYNEQFF.